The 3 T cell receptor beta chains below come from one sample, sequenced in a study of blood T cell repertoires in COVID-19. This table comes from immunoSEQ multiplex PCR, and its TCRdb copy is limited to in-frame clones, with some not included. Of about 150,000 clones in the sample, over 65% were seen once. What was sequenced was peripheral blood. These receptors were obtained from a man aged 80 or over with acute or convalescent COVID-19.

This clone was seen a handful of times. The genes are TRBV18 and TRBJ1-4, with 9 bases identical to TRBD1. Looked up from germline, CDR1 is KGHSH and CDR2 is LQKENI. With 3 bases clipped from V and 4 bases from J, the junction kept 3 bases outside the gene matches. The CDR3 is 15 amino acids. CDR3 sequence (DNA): TGTGCCAGCTCACCCCCGGGACAGGGTAATGAAAAACTGTTTTTT. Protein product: CASSPPGQGNEKLFF.

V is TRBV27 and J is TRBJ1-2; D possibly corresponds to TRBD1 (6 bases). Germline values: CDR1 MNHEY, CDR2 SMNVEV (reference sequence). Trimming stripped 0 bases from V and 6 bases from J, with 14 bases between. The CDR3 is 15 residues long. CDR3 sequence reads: CASSLSGSSGDGYTF. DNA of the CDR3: TGTGCCAGCAGTTTATCGGGTTCGTCAGGGGATGGCTACACCTTC.

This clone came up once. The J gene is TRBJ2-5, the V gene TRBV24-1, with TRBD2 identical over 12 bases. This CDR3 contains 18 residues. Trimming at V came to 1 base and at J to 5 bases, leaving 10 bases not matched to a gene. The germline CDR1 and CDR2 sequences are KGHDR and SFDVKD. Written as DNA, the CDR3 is TGTGCCACCAGTGATTTCACCACTAGCGGGGGGCTGGCGGAGACCCAGTACTTC. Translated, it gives CATSDFTTSGGLAETQYF.